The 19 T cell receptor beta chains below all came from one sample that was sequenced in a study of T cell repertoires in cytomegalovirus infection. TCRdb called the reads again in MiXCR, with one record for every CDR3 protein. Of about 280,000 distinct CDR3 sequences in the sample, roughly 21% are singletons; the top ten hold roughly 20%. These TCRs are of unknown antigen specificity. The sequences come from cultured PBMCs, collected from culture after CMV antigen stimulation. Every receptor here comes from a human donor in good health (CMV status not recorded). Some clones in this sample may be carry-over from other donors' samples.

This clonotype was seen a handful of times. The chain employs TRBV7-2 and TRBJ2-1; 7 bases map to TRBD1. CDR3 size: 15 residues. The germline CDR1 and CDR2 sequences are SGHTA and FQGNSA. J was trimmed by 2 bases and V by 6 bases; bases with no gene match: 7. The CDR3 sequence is CASSRRQGPYNEQFF. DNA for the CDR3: TGTGCCAGCAGTCGCCGACAGGGCCCCTACAATGAGCAGTTCTTC.

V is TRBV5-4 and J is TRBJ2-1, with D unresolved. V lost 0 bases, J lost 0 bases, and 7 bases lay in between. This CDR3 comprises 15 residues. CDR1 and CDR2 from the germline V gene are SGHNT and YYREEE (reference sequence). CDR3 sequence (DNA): TGTGCCAGCAGCTTGGGCTTTAGCTCCTACAATGAGCAGTTCTTC. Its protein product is CASSLGFSSYNEQFF. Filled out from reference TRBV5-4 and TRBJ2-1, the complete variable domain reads ETGVTQSPTHLIKTRGQQVTLRCSSQSGHNTVSWYQQALGQGPQFIFQYYREEENGRGNFPPRFSGLQFPNYSSELNVNALELDDSALYLCASSLGFSSYNEQFFGPGTRLTVL.

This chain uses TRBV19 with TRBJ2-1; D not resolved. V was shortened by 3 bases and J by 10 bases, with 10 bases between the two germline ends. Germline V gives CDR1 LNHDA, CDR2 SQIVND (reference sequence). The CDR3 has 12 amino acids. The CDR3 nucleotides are TGTGCCAGTAGTATTAGGCGATGGGAGCAGTTCTTC. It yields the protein CASSIRRWEQFF.

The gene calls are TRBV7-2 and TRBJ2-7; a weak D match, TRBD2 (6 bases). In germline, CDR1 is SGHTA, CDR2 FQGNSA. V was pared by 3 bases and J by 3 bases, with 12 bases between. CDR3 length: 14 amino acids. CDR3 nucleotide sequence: TGTGCCAGCAGCTTGTGGTTGGGGGGCTACGAGCAGTACGTC. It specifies CASSLWLGGYEQYV.

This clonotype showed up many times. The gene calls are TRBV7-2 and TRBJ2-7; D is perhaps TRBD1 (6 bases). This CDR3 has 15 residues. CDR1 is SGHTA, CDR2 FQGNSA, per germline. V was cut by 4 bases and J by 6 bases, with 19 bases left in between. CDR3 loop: CASSWDRDTLGEQYF. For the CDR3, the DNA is TGTGCCAGCAGCTGGGACCGGGACACCCTTGGCGAGCAGTACTTC.

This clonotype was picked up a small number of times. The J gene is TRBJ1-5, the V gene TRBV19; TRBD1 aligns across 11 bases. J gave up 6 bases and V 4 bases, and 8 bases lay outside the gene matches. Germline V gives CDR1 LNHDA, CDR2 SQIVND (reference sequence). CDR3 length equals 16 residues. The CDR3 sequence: CASSTKPGTGGQPQHF. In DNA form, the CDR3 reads TGTGCCAGTAGTACCAAACCCGGGACAGGGGGTCAGCCCCAGCATTTT.

This chain's CDR3 is CASIRPGTDEQFF. In nucleotides, the CDR3 is TGTGCCAGCATCCGCCCGGGGACGGATGAGCAGTTCTTC. The genes are TRBV6-5 and TRBJ2-1; D tentatively reads TRBD1 or TRBD2 (5 bases each). The CDR3 length is 13 residues. In germline, CDR1 is MNHEY, CDR2 SVGAGI. V lost 7 bases, J lost 8 bases, and 15 bases lay in between.

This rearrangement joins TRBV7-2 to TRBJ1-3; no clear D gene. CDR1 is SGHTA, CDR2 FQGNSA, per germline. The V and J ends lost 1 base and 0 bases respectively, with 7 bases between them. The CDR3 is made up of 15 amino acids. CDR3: CASSLVSLSGNTIYF. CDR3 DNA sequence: TGTGCCAGCAGCTTAGTTTCTCTCTCTGGAAACACCATATATTTT.

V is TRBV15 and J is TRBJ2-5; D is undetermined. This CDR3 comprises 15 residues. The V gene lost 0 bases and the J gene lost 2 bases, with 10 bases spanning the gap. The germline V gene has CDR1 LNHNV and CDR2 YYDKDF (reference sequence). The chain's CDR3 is CATSRDHSSQETQYF. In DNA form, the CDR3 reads TGTGCCACCAGCAGAGATCACAGTTCTCAAGAGACCCAGTACTTC.

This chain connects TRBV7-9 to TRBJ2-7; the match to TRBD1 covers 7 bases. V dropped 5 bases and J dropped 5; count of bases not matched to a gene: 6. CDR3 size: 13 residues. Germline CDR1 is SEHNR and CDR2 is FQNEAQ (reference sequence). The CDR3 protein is CASSATGFDEQYF. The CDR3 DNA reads TGTGCCAGCAGCGCGACAGGGTTCGACGAGCAGTACTTC. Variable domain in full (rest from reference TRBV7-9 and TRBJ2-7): DTGVSQNPRHKITKRGQNVTFRCDPISEHNRLYWYRQTLGQGPEFLTYFQNEAQLEKSRLLSDRFSAERPKGSFSTLEIQRTEQGDSAMYLCASSATGFDEQYFGPGTRLTVT.

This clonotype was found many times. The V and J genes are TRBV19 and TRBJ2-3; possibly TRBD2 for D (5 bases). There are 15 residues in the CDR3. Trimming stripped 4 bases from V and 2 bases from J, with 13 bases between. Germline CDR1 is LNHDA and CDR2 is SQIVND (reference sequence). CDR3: CASSTGSADTDTQYF. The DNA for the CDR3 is TGTGCCAGTAGTACGGGGTCAGCGGACACAGATACGCAGTATTTT. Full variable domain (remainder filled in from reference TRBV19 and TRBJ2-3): DGGITQSPKYLFRKEGQNVTLSCEQNLNHDAMYWYRQDPGQGLRLIYYSQIVNDFQKGDIAEGYSVSREKKESFPLTVTSAQKNPTAFYLCASSTGSADTDTQYFGPGTRLTVL.

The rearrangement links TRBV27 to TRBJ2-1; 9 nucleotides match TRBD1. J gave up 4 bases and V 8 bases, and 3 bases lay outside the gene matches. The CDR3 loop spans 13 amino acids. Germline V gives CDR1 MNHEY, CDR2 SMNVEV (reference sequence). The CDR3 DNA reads TGTGCCAGCGGACAGGGGTGGTACAATGAGCAGTTCTTC. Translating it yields CASGQGWYNEQFF.

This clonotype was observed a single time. The CDR3: CASSLGGLAGRNTGELFF. DNA for the CDR3: TGTGCCAGCAGCTTAGGTGGGCTAGCGGGACGGAACACCGGGGAGCTGTTTTTT. The rearrangement links TRBV7-9 to TRBJ2-2; TRBD2 aligns across 9 bases. J was trimmed by 1 base and V by 1 base; bases with no gene match: 7. Germline CDR1 SEHNR, CDR2 FQNEAQ (reference sequence). CDR3 size: 18 residues.

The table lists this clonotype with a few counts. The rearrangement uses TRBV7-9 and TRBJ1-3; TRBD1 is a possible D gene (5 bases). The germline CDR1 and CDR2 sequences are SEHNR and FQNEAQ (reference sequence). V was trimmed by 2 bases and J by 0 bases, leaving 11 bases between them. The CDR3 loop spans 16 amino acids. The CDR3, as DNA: TGTGCCAGCAGCTTAACAGTGGGGGGCTCTGGAAACACCATATATTTT. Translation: CASSLTVGGSGNTIYF.

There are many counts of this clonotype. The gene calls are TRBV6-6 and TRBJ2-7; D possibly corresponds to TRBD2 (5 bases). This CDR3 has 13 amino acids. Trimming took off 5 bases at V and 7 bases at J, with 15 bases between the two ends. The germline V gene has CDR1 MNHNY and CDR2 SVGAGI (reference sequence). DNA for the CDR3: TGTGCCAGCAGTCCCACGGGGTCGGGGGAGCAGTACGTC. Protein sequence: CASSPTGSGEQYV.

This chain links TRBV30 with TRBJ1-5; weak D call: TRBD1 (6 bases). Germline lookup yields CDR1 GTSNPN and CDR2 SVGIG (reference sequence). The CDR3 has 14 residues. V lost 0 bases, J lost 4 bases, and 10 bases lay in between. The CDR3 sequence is CAWSVGGSNQPQHF. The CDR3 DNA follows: TGTGCCTGGAGTGTAGGGGGGAGTAATCAGCCCCAGCATTTT. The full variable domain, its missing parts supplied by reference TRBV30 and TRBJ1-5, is SQTIHQWPATLVQPVGSPLSLECTVEGTSNPNLYWYRQAAGRGLQLLFYSVGIGQISSEVPQNLSASRPQDRQFILSSKKLLLSDSGFYLCAWSVGGSNQPQHFGDGTRLSIL.

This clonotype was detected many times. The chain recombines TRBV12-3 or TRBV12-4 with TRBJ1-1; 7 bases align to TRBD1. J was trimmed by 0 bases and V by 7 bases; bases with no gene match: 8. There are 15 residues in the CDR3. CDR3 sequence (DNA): TGTGCCAGCAATACAGGGGAAAAAATGAACACTGAAGCTTTCTTT. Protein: CASNTGEKMNTEAFF.

The CDR3 here is CASSLSGAGNEQFF. The CDR3 DNA reads as TGCGCCAGCAGCTTGTCGGGAGCAGGCAATGAGCAGTTCTTC. The chain recombines TRBV5-1 with TRBJ2-1, with D maybe TRBD2 (6 bases). The CDR3 has 14 amino acids. V lost 1 base to trimming and J lost 6 bases, with 11 bases between them. Germline V gene lookup returns CDR1 SGHRS and CDR2 YFSETQ. Supplemented by reference TRBV5-1 and TRBJ2-1, the full variable domain reads KAGVTQTPRYLIKTRGQQVTLSCSPISGHRSVSWYQQTPGQGLQFLFEYFSETQRNKGNFPGRFSGRQFSNSRSEMNVSTLELGDSALYLCASSLSGAGNEQFFGPGTRLTVL.

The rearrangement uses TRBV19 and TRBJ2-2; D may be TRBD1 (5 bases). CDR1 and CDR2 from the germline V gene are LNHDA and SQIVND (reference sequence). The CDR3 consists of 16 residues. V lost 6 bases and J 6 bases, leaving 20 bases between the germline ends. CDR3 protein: CASSLGQGRRAGELFF. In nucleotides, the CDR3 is TGTGCCAGTAGCCTTGGGCAGGGTCGGCGCGCCGGGGAGCTGTTTTTT.